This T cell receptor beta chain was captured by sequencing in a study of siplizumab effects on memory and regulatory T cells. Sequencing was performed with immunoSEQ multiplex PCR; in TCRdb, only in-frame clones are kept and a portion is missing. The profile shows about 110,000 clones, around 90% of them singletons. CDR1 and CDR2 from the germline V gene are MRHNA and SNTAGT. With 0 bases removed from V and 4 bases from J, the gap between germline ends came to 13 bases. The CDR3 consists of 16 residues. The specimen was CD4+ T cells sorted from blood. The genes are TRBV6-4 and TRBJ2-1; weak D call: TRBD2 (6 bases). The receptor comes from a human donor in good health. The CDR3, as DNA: TGTGCCAGCAGTGACTCGAGGAGGGTAGCATACAATGAGCAGTTCTTC. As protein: CASSDSRRVAYNEQFF.